One and the same sample provided the 3 T cell receptor beta chains below, sequenced in a study of T cell responses to AZD1222 COVID-19 vaccine (dated by TCRdb to the early 2020s). The method behind the library was the immunoSEQ multiplex PCR assay. TCRdb took this table from immuneACCESS and kept in-frame rearrangements with V and J called. Such tables lack part of the clones; where checked against another copy, unresolved V genes explain under half of the gap, and the rest is unexplained. This sample has 100,000 or so clones in its table, and around 89% of those were observed once. The biggest ten clones account for around 9.1% of the sample. Explained via the paper, the time point label denotes: baseline before first vaccination. The input for sequencing was peripheral blood, taken on day 0 of AZD1222 vaccination. These receptors all come from an adult in good health.

The chain uses TRBV5-1 and TRBJ1-2; tentative D call: TRBD1 (6 bases). The CDR3 is made up of 13 amino acids. Trimming removed 5 bases from V and 6 bases from J, with 14 bases in between. Looked up from germline, CDR1 is SGHRS and CDR2 is YFSETQ. CDR3 protein: CASRWERTDGYTF. The CDR3 DNA sequence: TGCGCCAGCAGGTGGGAGAGGACAGATGGCTACACCTTC.

The gene calls are TRBV3-1 (or the pseudogene TRBV3-2) and TRBJ2-5; tentative D call: TRBD2 (5 bases). V gave up 4 bases and J gave up 7 bases, with 10 bases separating them. Germline CDR1 LGHDT, CDR2 YNNKEL (reference sequence). CDR3 size: 12 residues. Here the CDR3 DNA reads TGTGCCAGCAGCCCCACAGAGGGGACCCAGTACTTC. Amino acids: CASSPTEGTQYF.

The chain recombines TRBV6-5 with TRBJ1-4, with D hard to call. Germline CDR1 reads MNHEY; CDR2 reads SVGAGI. V lost 5 bases to trimming and J lost 5 bases, with 3 bases between them. The CDR3 consists of 11 residues. The CDR3 protein is CASSLNEKLFF. CDR3 nucleotide sequence: TGTGCCAGCAGTCTAAATGAAAAACTGTTTTTT.